Listed below are T cell receptor beta chains from one sample, sequenced in a study of beta chain features in type 1 diabetes. The assay was immunoSEQ multiplex PCR, and TCRdb's table has in-frame clones only and misses some. The sample has under 500,000 clones; roughly 30% are singletons. The sequencing sample was made of naive CD4+ T cells from blood. These receptors were taken from a man in his late teens or twenties in good health. Both conserved end residues are part of each CDR3. Fields, in order: J gene, clone size, D gene, V gene, CDR3 protein, CDR3 DNA. A D gene is named only where the DNA matches it firmly. A row's size may be missing; if present it is once, few, many or a size class.

TRBJ2-3	few	.	TRBV11-3	CASSLFRSTDTQYF	TGTGCCAGCAGCTTATTTCGGAGCACAGATACGCAGTATTTT
TRBJ2-3	.	.	TRBV27	CASSRDSGVGDTQYF	TGTGCCAGCAGCCGGGACAGCGGGGTCGGAGATACGCAGTATTTT
TRBJ1-2	.	.	TRBV18	CASSPVPNDYGYTF	TGTGCCAGCTCACCAGTCCCAAATGACTATGGCTACACCTTC
TRBJ2-5	.	.	TRBV5-4	CASSPSGRAQETQYF	TGTGCCAGCAGCCCGAGTGGCAGGGCCCAAGAGACCCAGTACTTC
TRBJ2-7	.	.	TRBV29-1	CSVETGSPFGEQYF	TGCAGCGTTGAGACAGGTTCTCCGTTTGGGGAGCAGTACTTC
TRBJ2-1	.	.	TRBV12-5	CASGLVHNEQFF	TGTGCTAGTGGTTTGGTCCACAATGAGCAGTTCTTC
TRBJ2-1	.	.	TRBV25-1	CASSAQTGLGSGYNEQFF	TGTGCCAGCAGTGCCCAGACAGGGTTGGGTAGCGGTTACAATGAGCAGTTCTTC
TRBJ2-2	few	.	TRBV12-5	CASGSGHTDTGELFF	TGTGCTAGTGGTTCGGGGCACACCGACACCGGGGAGCTGTTTTTT
TRBJ2-5	few	.	TRBV5-4	CASSSRVAAETQYF	TGTGCCAGCAGCTCCAGGGTAGCGGCGGAGACCCAGTACTTC
TRBJ2-7	.	.	TRBV6-1	CASSDFGSSYEQYF	TGTGCCAGCAGTGACTTCGGGAGCTCCTACGAGCAGTACTTC
TRBJ2-3	few	.	TRBV12-5	CASGLGRLHTDTQYF	TGTGCTAGTGGTTTAGGGCGACTGCACACAGATACGCAGTATTTT
TRBJ2-7	.	TRBD2	TRBV7-2	CASSLRSGIGEQYF	TGTGCCAGCAGTTTACGGAGCGGGATTGGCGAGCAGTACTTC
TRBJ2-7	few	.	TRBV7-9	CASSPHSIYEQYF	TGTGCCAGCAGCCCTCATTCCATCTACGAGCAGTACTTC
TRBJ2-7	few	.	TRBV18	CASSPPKRIRGDEQYF	TGTGCCAGCTCACCACCGAAGCGGATTCGCGGGGACGAGCAGTACTTC
TRBJ2-1	.	TRBD2	TRBV4-3	CASSQSYGVAGGRDEQFF	TGCGCCAGCAGCCAATCATACGGGGTAGCGGGAGGGCGAGATGAGCAGTTCTTC
TRBJ2-1	.	TRBD2	TRBV9	CASSAGGAGYNEQFF	TGTGCCAGCAGCGCGGGGGGAGCTGGCTACAATGAGCAGTTCTTC